The 27 T cell receptor beta chains below all came from one sample that was sequenced in a study of monozygotic twins with inflammatory bowel disease. One entry per CDR3 protein, without DNA, is what TCRdb gives after re-calling the 5' RACE reads. The record lists some 200,000 distinct CDR3 sequences, of which the ten most abundant hold more than 7.5%. Sequenced material: blood. These receptors were taken from a human donor with ulcerative colitis or Crohn's disease, or a healthy co-twin of an affected twin (not recorded which).

This rearrangement joins TRBV20-1 to TRBJ2-1; the D gene TCRdb calls, TRBD2, cannot be checked with no DNA. The CDR3 loop spans 16 amino acids. Germline assignment: CDR1 DFQATT and CDR2 SNEGSKA (reference sequence). CDR3 region: CSARTSGGPSYNEQFF.

J is TRBJ2-7 and V is TRBV7-6; TCRdb's D gene call, TRBD1, goes unchecked for lack of DNA. Germline V lookup: CDR1 SGHVS, CDR2 FNYEAQ. The CDR3 totals 16 residues. CDR3 sequence reads: CASSLFGGQTSYEQYF.

CDR3 amino acids: CASSPTGREDEQFF. V is TRBV7-9 and J is TRBJ2-1; no DNA is available, so the TRBD2 call from TCRdb remains unchecked. The CDR3 has 14 amino acids. CDR1 is SEHNR, CDR2 FQNEAQ, per germline (reference sequence). Complete variable domain (other parts from reference TRBV7-9 and TRBJ2-1): DTGVSQNPRHKITKRGQNVTFRCDPISEHNRLYWYRQTLGQGPEFLTYFQNEAQLEKSRLLSDRFSAERPKGSFSTLEIQRTEQGDSAMYLCASSPTGREDEQFFGPGTRLTVL.

CDR3 protein: CASSLDVKAGDTQYF. This rearrangement joins TRBV7-6 to TRBJ2-3; TCRdb lists TRBD2, though no DNA is available to test this call. CDR1 and CDR2 from the germline V gene are SGHVS and FNYEAQ. The CDR3 sequence is 15 residues long.

CDR3 region: CASSYSWGSMNTEAFF. This rearrangement joins TRBV6-2 or TRBV6-3 to TRBJ1-1; TCRdb outputs TRBD1, but without DNA this stays unchecked. Germline-derived CDR1 and CDR2 are MNHEY and SVGEGT. The CDR3 is 16 residues long.

The gene calls are TRBV12-3 or TRBV12-4 and TRBJ1-6. The length of the CDR3 is 15 residues. CDR3 residues: CASSFRSSYNSPLHF.

This chain connects TRBV12-3 or TRBV12-4 to TRBJ1-3. The CDR3 totals 14 residues. This CDR3 is CASSLSSSGNTIYF.

This sequence joins TRBV25-1 and TRBJ1-2; absent DNA, TCRdb's TRBD1 call cannot be checked. The CDR3 sequence is 13 residues long. Germline-derived CDR1 and CDR2 are MGHDK and SYGVNS. The CDR3 sequence is CASSLHGGSGYTF.

The chain employs TRBV9 and TRBJ1-3; TCRdb outputs TRBD1, but without DNA this stays unchecked. The germline CDR1 and CDR2 sequences are SGDLS and YYNGEE. This CDR3 spans 14 amino acids. CDR3 region: CASSAAGSGNTIYF.

CDR3 sequence: CASSFTSGQGSTGELFF. This sequence joins TRBV7-2 and TRBJ2-2; the D call from TCRdb, TRBD2, cannot be confirmed without DNA. The CDR3 loop spans 17 amino acids. CDR1 and CDR2 from the germline V gene are SGHTA and FQGNSA.

The gene calls are TRBV29-1 and TRBJ2-6; TCRdb proposes TRBD2, but this gene call is untestable without DNA. Germline CDR1 is SQVTM and CDR2 is ANQGSEA. The CDR3 length is 14 residues. CDR3 amino acids: CSVDEGRRANVLTF.

The CDR3 loop reads CASSPRGGGKNIQYF. The chain is built from TRBV11-2 and TRBJ2-4; TCRdb's D gene call, TRBD1, goes unchecked for lack of DNA. Germline loops: CDR1 SGHAT, CDR2 FQNNGV. The CDR3 sequence is 15 residues long.

The chain has TRBV5-4 and TRBJ1-6; the D gene TCRdb calls, TRBD1, cannot be checked with no DNA. The CDR3 is made up of 16 amino acids. Germline V gives CDR1 SGHNT, CDR2 YYREEE (reference sequence). CDR3 residues: CASSIGQGIYNSPLHF.

The chain combines TRBV5-1 with TRBJ2-7; TCRdb picks TRBD1, but there is no DNA to check that call. This CDR3 has 16 residues. Germline V lookup: CDR1 SGHRS, CDR2 YFSETQ. The CDR3 region is CASSLALGGYSYEQYF.

The V call is TRBV5-1, the J call TRBJ1-2; TCRdb designates TRBD1, a call that cannot be tested without DNA. Germline V gene sequence: CDR1 SGHRS, CDR2 YFSETQ. CDR3 size: 12 residues. CDR3 sequence reads: CASTSGTDGYTF.

This chain links TRBV29-1 with TRBJ1-1; the TRBD1 assignment by TCRdb is unverifiable without DNA. The germline V gene encodes CDR1 SQVTM and CDR2 ANQGSEA. This CDR3 has 12 amino acids. The CDR3 region is CSVEAPGTEAFF.

The chain is built from TRBV4-3 and TRBJ2-1; TCRdb indicates TRBD1, and absent DNA this call remains unverified. This CDR3 has 13 residues. The germline CDR1 and CDR2 sequences are LGHNA and YSLEER. Here the CDR3 reads CASSQAYGTRIVF.

The chain combines TRBV3-1 with TRBJ1-4. The CDR3 extends over 15 amino acids. Germline V gene sequence: CDR1 LGHDT, CDR2 YNNKEL (reference sequence). The CDR3 sequence: CASSQHGASNEKLFF.

The chain uses TRBV3-1 and TRBJ2-5; the D call from TCRdb, TRBD1, cannot be confirmed without DNA. This CDR3 has 13 amino acids. In germline, CDR1 is LGHDT, CDR2 YNNKEL (reference sequence). This CDR3 reads CASSPGQAQTQYF.

The chain combines TRBV20-1 with TRBJ1-2; TCRdb returns TRBD1, unconfirmable since there is no DNA. CDR3 length: 13 residues. In germline, CDR1 is DFQATT, CDR2 SNEGSKA (reference sequence). The CDR3 loop reads CSAPGQGGYGYTF.

J is TRBJ2-2 and V is TRBV20-1; lacking DNA, the TRBD2 call made by TCRdb goes unchecked. CDR3 length equals 15 residues. CDR1 and CDR2 from the germline V gene are DFQATT and SNEGSKA (reference sequence). The CDR3 region is CSARDGRGNTGELFF.

The rearrangement links TRBV13 to TRBJ2-1; checking the TCRdb D call of TRBD1 is not possible without DNA. This CDR3 is built from 16 residues. In germline, CDR1 is PRHDT, CDR2 FYEKMQ (reference sequence). This CDR3 reads CASSLGLAPNDNEQFF.

The chain is built from TRBV3-1 and TRBJ1-3. Germline V gene data show CDR1 as LGHDT and CDR2 as YNNKEL (reference sequence). The CDR3 is 17 residues long. CDR3 in amino acids: CASSQGGLYSSGNTIYF. Complete variable domain (other parts from reference TRBV3-1 and TRBJ1-3): DTAVSQTPKYLVTQMGNDKSIKCEQNLGHDTMYWYKQDSKKFLKIMFSYNNKELIINETVPNRFSPKSPDKAHLNLHINSLELGDSAVYFCASSQGGLYSSGNTIYFGEGSWLTVV.

The chain couples TRBV6-6 to TRBJ2-5; there is no DNA to check the TCRdb D call of TRBD2. The CDR3 totals 14 residues. Germline V gene data show CDR1 as MNHNY and CDR2 as SVGAGI (reference sequence). CDR3 region: CASSYSGRMETQYF.

The chain couples TRBV14 to TRBJ2-2; with no DNA, the TCRdb D assignment of TRBD1 cannot be verified. CDR1 is SGHDN and CDR2 is FVKESK in the germline V gene. The CDR3 length is 15 residues. The CDR3 is CASSQGQGWSGELFF.

This chain connects TRBV6-2 or TRBV6-3 to TRBJ1-5. Germline V lookup: CDR1 MNHEY, CDR2 SVGEGT. The CDR3 extends over 15 amino acids. CDR3: CASMSAGNSNQPQHF.

The chain uses TRBV7-2 and TRBJ1-2; TCRdb lists TRBD1, though no DNA is available to test this call. The CDR3 has 16 residues. Germline assignment: CDR1 SGHTA and CDR2 FQGNSA. The CDR3 reads CASSLGGAQANYGYTF. Full variable domain (missing parts from reference TRBV7-2 and TRBJ1-2): GAGVSQSPSNKVTEKGKDVELRCDPISGHTALYWYRQSLGQGLEFLIYFQGNSAPDKSGLPSDRFSAERTGGSVSTLTIQRTQQEDSAVYLCASSLGGAQANYGYTFGSGTRLTVV.